A single sample gave rise to the 14 T cell receptor beta chains below, sequenced in a study of OX40 agonist ivuxolimab in advanced cancers. Assay used: immunoSEQ multiplex PCR; TCRdb lists only in-frame clones, some missing. The sample comprises about 65,000 clones, about nine tenths of which are singletons, and less than 0.4% rests with the top ten. Material: CD4+ or CD8+ T cells sorted from blood, obtained in a trial of the OX40 agonist ivuxolimab. The source is an adult with an advanced solid tumor such as melanoma, head and neck, liver or kidney cancer.

This clone was observed a single time. The chain links TRBV4-3 to TRBJ2-5; perhaps D is TRBD1 or TRBD2 (6 bases each). CDR1 LGHNA and CDR2 YSLEER come from the germline V gene. The CDR3 length is 14 residues. Trimming shortened V by 4 bases and J by 3 bases, and 12 bases separated the two germline ends. The chain's CDR3 is CASSPGGGKETQYF. CDR3 DNA: TGCGCCAGCAGCCCCGGAGGGGGGAAAGAGACCCAGTACTTC.

The CDR3 DNA sequence: TGCGCCAGCAGCCAAGCCCTAGGACAGGGAACCTCCTACAATGAGCAGTTCTTC. It translates to CASSQALGQGTSYNEQFF. The rearrangement joins TRBV4-3 to TRBJ2-1; 8 bases align to TRBD1. This CDR3 comprises 18 residues. V was pared by 1 base and J by 0 bases, with 8 bases of the junction left unmatched. Germline V gene lookup returns CDR1 LGHNA and CDR2 YSLEER.

This chain's CDR3 is CASSLLTNTDTQYF. DNA for the CDR3: TGCGCCAGCAGCTTGCTGACTAACACAGATACGCAGTATTTT. The chain has TRBV5-1 and TRBJ2-3; a possible D gene is TRBD2 (5 bases). Germline CDR1 is SGHRS and CDR2 is YFSETQ. CDR3 length: 14 residues. V gave up 1 base and J gave up 2 bases, with 8 bases separating them.

The chain recombines TRBV5-4 with TRBJ2-3; TRBD2 aligns across 14 bases. Looked up from germline, CDR1 is SGHNT and CDR2 is YYREEE (reference sequence). The junction had 10 bases not matched to a gene; V was cut back by 4 bases and J by 3 bases. The CDR3 has 18 residues. This CDR3 is CASSPGTSGGRITDTQYF. CDR3 sequence (DNA): TGTGCCAGCAGCCCAGGGACTAGCGGGGGCCGGATAACAGATACGCAGTATTTT.

The J gene is TRBJ1-1, the V gene TRBV14; D is perhaps TRBD1 (5 bases). Germline CDR1 and CDR2: SGHDN and FVKESK. This CDR3 has 14 residues. Trimming shortened V by 2 bases and J by 4 bases, and 11 bases separated the two germline ends. In DNA, the CDR3 is TGTGCCAGCAGCCAAAGGCGGGGCGGCACTGAAGCTTTCTTT. Residues: CASSQRRGGTEAFF.

This chain joins TRBV18 and TRBJ2-3, with 8 bases that match TRBD2. Germline V gene data show CDR1 as KGHSH and CDR2 as LQKENI. The CDR3 totals 17 residues. With V trimmed by 2 bases and J by 5 bases, 12 bases remained unmatched. CDR3 coding DNA: TGTGCCAGCTCACCAGATCCCCCGGGACTAGAGAAAGATACGCAGTATTTT. Translation gives CASSPDPPGLEKDTQYF.

The V gene is TRBV18, the J gene TRBJ1-4; D is undetermined. V was cut by 0 bases and J by 5 bases, with 4 bases left in between. The V gene's germline CDR1 is KGHSH and CDR2 LQKENI. CDR3 length: 13 amino acids. The CDR3 reads CASSPPENEKLFF. In nucleotides, the CDR3 is TGTGCCAGCTCACCACCAGAGAATGAAAAACTGTTTTTT.

V usage is TRBV7-9 and J usage is TRBJ2-5; TRBD2 matches at 9 bases. The CDR3 totals 14 residues. Losses at the gene ends were 5 bases for V and 5 bases for J; bases not matched to a gene: 6. Germline assignment: CDR1 SEHNR and CDR2 FQNEAQ (reference sequence). The DNA of the CDR3 is TGTGCCAGCAGCCCGCGGGGGGGCCATGAGACCCAGTACTTC. Its translation is CASSPRGGHETQYF.

This sequence joins TRBV5-1 and TRBJ1-6; 10 bases match TRBD1. The CDR3 is 15 residues long. The trim removed 8 bases at V and 5 bases at J, leaving 7 bases unmatched. Per the germline V gene, CDR1 is SGHRS and CDR2 is YFSETQ. CDR3 protein: CASNPGQGHNSPLHF. The CDR3 bases are TGCGCCAGTAACCCGGGACAGGGGCATAATTCACCCCTCCACTTT.

This clone appeared once. The chain employs TRBV7-2 and TRBJ1-2; 8 bases match TRBD1. The CDR3 contains 15 residues. Per the germline V gene, CDR1 is SGHTA and CDR2 is FQGNSA. The ends lost 6 bases at V and 5 bases at J; junction bases unmatched: 11. Here the CDR3 DNA reads TGTGCCAGCAGTTCAGCCCCAGGGGGCGGGTATGGCTACACCTTC. Amino acids: CASSSAPGGGYGYTF.

The chain carries TRBV5-1 and TRBJ2-1; tentatively, D is TRBD1 or TRBD2 (6 bases each). Deletions cut 1 base from V and 7 bases from J, with 15 bases between. The V gene's germline CDR1 is SGHRS and CDR2 YFSETQ. CDR3 length equals 15 residues. The CDR3 DNA sequence: TGCGCCAGCAGCTTGACGGGGGCCCCCGAAAATGAGCAGTTCTTC. This codes for CASSLTGAPENEQFF.

In regard to this clone: At one end the junction does not follow the germline gene, possibly because of a read error. The chain recombines TRBV29-1 with TRBJ2-7; either TRBD1 or TRBD2 may supply D (5 bases each). This CDR3 contains 12 residues. CDR1 is SQVTM, CDR2 ANQGSEA, per germline. This CDR3 is CSVERGSHEQYF. As DNA, the CDR3 is TGCAGCGTTGAGAGGGGCTCCCACGAGCAGTACTTC.

The chain is built from TRBV6-5 and TRBJ2-3, with D tentatively TRBD2 (5 bases). The ends were cut back, 0 bases at V and 2 bases at J, with 9 bases in the middle. This CDR3 region has 15 residues. Germline CDR1 and CDR2: MNHEY and SVGAGI. CDR3 region: CASSYSTLATDTQYF. As DNA, the CDR3 is TGTGCCAGCAGTTACTCGACCCTAGCCACAGATACGCAGTATTTT.

The chain couples TRBV13 to TRBJ2-4; 10 positions agree with TRBD1. Germline trimming cut 5 bases from V and 0 bases from J; bases unmatched to any gene: 4. Germline-derived CDR1 and CDR2 are PRHDT and FYEKMQ (reference sequence). This CDR3 has 16 residues. The CDR3 DNA reads TGTGCCAGCAGCACGGGACAGGGGCTAGCCAAAAACATTCAGTACTTC. This gives the protein CASSTGQGLAKNIQYF.